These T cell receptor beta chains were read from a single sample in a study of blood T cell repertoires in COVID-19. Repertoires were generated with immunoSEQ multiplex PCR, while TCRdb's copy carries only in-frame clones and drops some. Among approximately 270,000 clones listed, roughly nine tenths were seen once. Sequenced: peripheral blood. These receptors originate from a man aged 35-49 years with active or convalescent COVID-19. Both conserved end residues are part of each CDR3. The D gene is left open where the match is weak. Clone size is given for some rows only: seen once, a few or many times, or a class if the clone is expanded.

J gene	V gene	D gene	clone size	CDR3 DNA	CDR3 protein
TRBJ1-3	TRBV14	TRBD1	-	TGTGCCAGCAGCGTGGACAGGGGGTCTGGAAACACCATATATTTT	CASSVDRGSGNTIYF
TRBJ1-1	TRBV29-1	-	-	TGCAGCGTCACCGAGACCAGGGGAATTGGAGACACTGAAGCTTTCTTT	CSVTETRGIGDTEAFF
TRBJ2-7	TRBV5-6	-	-	TGTGCCAGCACCGACACTTCTCCGGAGGGATACTCCTACGAGCAGTACTTC	CASTDTSPEGYSYEQYF
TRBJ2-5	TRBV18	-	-	TGTGCCAGCTCACCAGATTCAGGGGGGCAGGAGACCCAGTACTTC	CASSPDSGGQETQYF
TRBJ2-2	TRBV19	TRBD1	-	TGTGCCAGTAGTAGACAGGGGGCGAGGGGGGAGCTGTTTTTT	CASSRQGARGELFF
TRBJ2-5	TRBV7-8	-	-	TGTGCCAGCAGCTTCAACAGGGCGAGGGAAGAGACCCAGTACTTC	CASSFNRAREETQYF
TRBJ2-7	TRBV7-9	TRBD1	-	TGTGCCAGCAGCTGGGGGACAGGCTCCTACGAGCAGTACTTC	CASSWGTGSYEQYF
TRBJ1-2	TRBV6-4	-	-	TGTGCCAGCAGTGAGGGGCAGGGCTATGGCTACACCTTC	CASSEGQGYGYTF
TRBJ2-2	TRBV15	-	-	TGTGCCACCAGCAGGGGCCCCCGGGAAATGGCCGGGGAGCTGTTTTTT	CATSRGPREMAGELFF
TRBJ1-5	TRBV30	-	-	TGTGCCTGGAGTCCTACAGGGAATCAGCCCCAGCATTTT	CAWSPTGNQPQHF
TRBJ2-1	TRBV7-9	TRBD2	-	TGTGCCAGGGGGTTCTTGTGTCTAGCGGGAGACAATGAGCAGTTCTTC	CARGFLCLAGDNEQFF
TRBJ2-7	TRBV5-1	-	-	TGCGCCAGCAGTTTTGGGGGGTACAGGGGCTCTAGGGAGCAGTACTTC	CASSFGGYRGSREQYF
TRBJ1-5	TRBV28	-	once	TGTGCCAGCAGACGACAGGCCTCAAGTCCCCAGCATTTT	CASRRQASSPQHF
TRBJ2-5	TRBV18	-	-	TGTGCCAGCTCACTGCGGGGTTGGGACAGCCAAGAGACCCAGTACTTC	CASSLRGWDSQETQYF
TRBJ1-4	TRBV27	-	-	TGTGCCAGCAGTCCTTTTAACGGTGAAAAACTGTTTTTT	CASSPFNGEKLFF
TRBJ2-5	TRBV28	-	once	TGTGCCAGCAGTTTATGGGGAGGAGGGCGAGAGACCCAGTACTTC	CASSLWGGGRETQYF
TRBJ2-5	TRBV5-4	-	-	TGTGCCAGCAGCTTGTGGGAGCGAGAAGAGACCCAGTACTTC	CASSLWEREETQYF
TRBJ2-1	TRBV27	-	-	TGTGCCAGCAGTCGGGGGGACACCGACAATGAGCAGTTCTTC	CASSRGDTDNEQFF
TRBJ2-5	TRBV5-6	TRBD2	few	TGTGCCAGCAGCTTGGATGTGCGGGAGGGCCGGGAGACCCAGTACTTC	CASSLDVREGRETQYF
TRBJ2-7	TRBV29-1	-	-	TGCAGCGTTGAAGATCCCTCTATGCAATCCTACGAGCAGTACTTC	CSVEDPSMQSYEQYF
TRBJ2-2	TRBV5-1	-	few	TGCGCCAGCAGCGTCACACACGCGAACACCGGGGAGCTGTTTTTT	CASSVTHANTGELFF
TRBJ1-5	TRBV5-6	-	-	TGTGCCAGCAGTAACTACTGGGGCAATCAGCCCCAGCATTTT	CASSNYWGNQPQHF
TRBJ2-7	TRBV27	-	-	TGTGCCAGCAGTTTAAGAGGAGGGGTACTAGGCGAGCAGTACTTC	CASSLRGGVLGEQYF
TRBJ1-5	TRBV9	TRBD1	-	TGTGCCAGCAGCGCGACAGGGGGCAATAATCAGCCCCAGCATTTT	CASSATGGNNQPQHF
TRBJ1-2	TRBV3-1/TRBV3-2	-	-	TGTGCCAGCAGCCAAGATCATCCGGACTATGGCTACACCTTC	CASSQDHPDYGYTF